These 27 T cell receptor beta chains came from one sample sequenced in a study of Ad26.COV2.S vaccination and SARS-CoV-2 variants. Produced via immunoSEQ multiplex PCR; TCRdb's table is partial and in-frame only. The sample yields about 350,000 clones, around nine tenths seen once. Treatment noted: about 20 received Ad26.COV2.S at low or high dose, single or two shots; roughly 5 received placebo; per-sample allocation not given. After the first vaccine or placebo injection, samples were drawn on day 63. Sequences were derived from peripheral blood, sampled in a trial of Ad26.COV2.S vaccine versus placebo. The receptors originated from a person between 18 and 60 years old who received the Ad26.COV2.S COVID-19 vaccine or a placebo.

The chain links TRBV15 to TRBJ2-6; TRBD1 agrees at 8 bases. Germline loops: CDR1 LNHNV, CDR2 YYDKDF (reference sequence). This CDR3 comprises 15 residues. V lost 3 bases and J lost 2; bases outside the gene matches: 0. This CDR3 is CATSRDRAGANVLTF. Here the CDR3 DNA reads TGTGCCACCAGCAGGGACAGGGCTGGGGCCAACGTCCTGACTTTC.

This clone was detected only a few times. The V gene is TRBV6-5, the J gene TRBJ2-7; D might be TRBD1 (5 bases). Germline CDR1 MNHEY, CDR2 SVGAGI. The length of the CDR3 is 13 residues. The ends were cut back, 4 bases at V and 4 bases at J, with 11 bases in the middle. The CDR3 region has the DNA TGTGCCAGCAGTTCATCCAGGGTTTACGAGCAGTACTTC. It encodes CASSSSRVYEQYF.

V gene TRBV15 combines with J gene TRBJ2-5; no reliable D call. Germline V gene sequence: CDR1 LNHNV, CDR2 YYDKDF (reference sequence). The CDR3 is made up of 14 amino acids. Trimming cost V 0 bases and J 4 bases, with 9 bases left between them. CDR3 residues: CATSRDPVRETQYF. In nucleotides, the CDR3 is TGTGCCACCAGCAGAGATCCAGTCAGAGAGACCCAGTACTTC.

The rearrangement uses TRBV11-2 and TRBJ2-2; 12 bases fit TRBD2. V was pared by 0 bases and J by 7 bases, with 6 bases of the junction left unmatched. Per germline, CDR1 SGHAT and CDR2 FQNNGV. The CDR3 is 17 amino acids. CDR3 sequence (DNA): TGTGCCAGCAGCTTAGATCCTAGCGGGGGGGCCCACGGGGAGCTGTTTTTT. Translating gives CASSLDPSGGAHGELFF.

V and J are TRBV5-1 and TRBJ2-1; tentative D call: TRBD1 (6 bases). Trimming left V 0 bases short and J 6 bases short, with 7 bases between. This CDR3 has 13 residues. Per germline, CDR1 SGHRS and CDR2 YFSETQ. In DNA form, the CDR3 reads TGCGCCAGCAGCTTGGCAGGGGTCAATGAGCAGTTCTTC. This sequence encodes CASSLAGVNEQFF.

The V call is TRBV11-2, the J call TRBJ2-2, with 8 bases that match TRBD2. Per the germline V gene, CDR1 is SGHAT and CDR2 is FQNNGV. The CDR3 is 16 residues long. V trimming: 4 bases; J trimming: 8 bases; junction bases outside the gene matches: 12. The DNA for the CDR3 is TGTGCCAGCAGCTCACCTGGCGGGGGGCCAAGGGGGGAGCTGTTTTTT. It specifies CASSSPGGGPRGELFF.

In DNA form, the CDR3 reads TGCAGCCTCCCCATTATCAATCAGCCCCAGCATTTT. It translates to CSLPIINQPQHF. The chain employs TRBV29-1 and TRBJ1-5; D call uncertain. The CDR3 sequence is 12 residues long. Looked up from germline, CDR1 is SQVTM and CDR2 is ANQGSEA. Trimming took 8 bases from V and 3 from J, leaving 11 bases between them.

This chain links TRBV4-1 with TRBJ1-1; weak D call: TRBD1 (6 bases). With 5 bases removed from V and 1 base from J, the gap between germline ends came to 20 bases. The CDR3 has 17 amino acids. The germline V gene encodes CDR1 MGHRA and CDR2 YSYEKL. The CDR3 sequence: CASSYGGASAENTEAFF. DNA of the CDR3: TGCGCCAGCAGCTATGGGGGGGCGTCAGCAGAGAACACTGAAGCTTTCTTT.

The rearrangement uses TRBV11-2 and TRBJ2-1, with D perhaps given as TRBD1 or TRBD2 (5 bases each). The CDR3 covers 14 residues. Looked up from germline, CDR1 is SGHAT and CDR2 is FQNNGV. V lost 3 bases and J lost 2, with 8 bases in between. The CDR3 nucleotides are TGTGCCAGCAGCTTTGGGACCGCCTACAATGAGCAGTTCTTC. Translating it yields CASSFGTAYNEQFF.

The V gene is TRBV10-2, the J gene TRBJ1-2, with 8 positions matching TRBD1. The germline gives CDR1 WSHSY, CDR2 SAAADI. After removal of 0 bases from V and 6 bases from J, the junction contained 3 bases not matched to a gene. The length of the CDR3 is 14 residues. The CDR3 spells CASSESQQGDGYTF. The CDR3 region has the DNA TGCGCCAGCAGTGAGTCCCAACAGGGGGATGGCTACACCTTC.

Comment on this clone: An end of the junction differs from the germline gene, which may be a read error. This chain links TRBV10-3 with TRBJ1-4; D gene unclear. The CDR3 sequence is 13 residues long. CDR1 ENHRY and CDR2 SYGVKD come from the germline V gene. In DNA form, the CDR3 reads TGTGCCACTCGGCCCGGACCTAAGGAAAAACTGTTTTTT. Protein: CATRPGPKEKLFF.

The genes are TRBV5-4 and TRBJ1-4, with D possibly being TRBD1 (5 bases). From germline, CDR1 is SGHNT and CDR2 YYREEE (reference sequence). The V and J ends lost 0 bases and 3 bases respectively, with 15 bases between them. The CDR3 contains 17 residues. CDR3 sequence reads: CASSLGGRGAANEKLFF. CDR3 bases: TGTGCCAGCAGCTTGGGAGGCAGAGGGGCGGCTAATGAAAAACTGTTTTTT.

The chain joins TRBV27 to TRBJ2-1; possible D gene TRBD1, 6 bases. The CDR3 loop spans 15 amino acids. Trimming removed 6 bases at V and 1 base at J, with 13 bases between. Per the germline V gene, CDR1 is MNHEY and CDR2 is SMNVEV (reference sequence). CDR3 sequence: CASSLTGKSYNEQFF. CDR3 nucleotide sequence: TGTGCCAGCAGCCTTACAGGGAAGTCCTACAATGAGCAGTTCTTC.

The chain carries TRBV9 and TRBJ2-7; D is undetermined. The germline V gene has CDR1 SGDLS and CDR2 YYNGEE. The germline V and J ends were trimmed by 4 bases and 6 bases, with 17 bases remaining between them. This CDR3 spans 14 amino acids. The CDR3 sequence is CASSPRSTPSEQYF. In DNA form, the CDR3 reads TGTGCCAGCAGCCCCCGGTCCACGCCCTCCGAGCAGTACTTC.

The gene calls are TRBV10-3 and TRBJ1-1, with D hard to call. The CDR3 consists of 12 residues. Germline V gene data show CDR1 as ENHRY and CDR2 as SYGVKD. Between the trimmed V and J ends, which lost 4 bases and 5 bases, there was a span of 8 bases. CDR3 region: CAISAAETEAFF. The CDR3 coding sequence is TGTGCCATCAGTGCTGCAGAAACTGAAGCTTTCTTT.

The chain joins TRBV2 to TRBJ1-5, with D maybe TRBD1 (6 bases). Trimming took off 6 bases at V and 3 bases at J, with 15 bases between the two ends. In germline, CDR1 is SNHLY, CDR2 FYNNEI. CDR3 size: 15 residues. Here the CDR3 DNA reads TGTGCCAGCAGAACCGGGCGGGGGCCCAATCAGCCCCAGCATTTT. It yields the protein CASRTGRGPNQPQHF.

CDR3 sequence (DNA): TGCGCCAGCAGCTTGGTGTTAGATGGCTACGAGCAGTACTTC. This encodes CASSLVLDGYEQYF. V is TRBV5-1 and J is TRBJ2-7, with unresolved D. CDR1 and CDR2 (germline): SGHRS, YFSETQ. V lost 0 bases and J 3 bases, leaving 10 bases between the germline ends. This CDR3 spans 14 amino acids.

The chain employs TRBV11-3 and TRBJ2-1; D perhaps matches TRBD1 (6 bases). Germline loops: CDR1 SGHNT, CDR2 YENEEA. V was trimmed by 1 base and J by 4 bases, leaving 14 bases between them. This CDR3 has 16 amino acids. CDR3 nucleotide sequence: TGTGCCAGCAGCTTAGGACTGGGACACGGATACAATGAGCAGTTCTTC. It encodes CASSLGLGHGYNEQFF.

The chain carries TRBV7-9 and TRBJ2-1; 8 bases fit TRBD1. CDR3 length: 14 amino acids. CDR1 and CDR2 (germline): SEHNR, FQNEAQ (reference sequence). V trimming: 5 bases; J trimming: 7 bases; junction bases outside the gene matches: 7. The chain's CDR3 is CASSPTGAKNEQFF. The CDR3 nucleotides read TGTGCCAGCAGCCCGACAGGGGCAAAGAATGAGCAGTTCTTC. The full variable domain, with the rest looked up from reference TRBV7-9 and TRBJ2-1, is DTGVSQNPRHKITKRGQNVTFRCDPISEHNRLYWYRQTLGQGPEFLTYFQNEAQLEKSRLLSDRFSAERPKGSFSTLEIQRTEQGDSAMYLCASSPTGAKNEQFFGPGTRLTVL.

This rearrangement joins TRBV28 to TRBJ1-5; D may be TRBD1 (5 bases). This CDR3 is 13 amino acids long. V was pared by 7 bases and J by 2 bases, with 9 bases between. Germline-derived CDR1 and CDR2 are MDHEN and SYDVKM. This CDR3 is CASMGGGNQPQHF. CDR3 DNA sequence: TGTGCCAGCATGGGGGGGGGCAATCAGCCCCAGCATTTT. The complete variable domain, with remaining parts taken from reference TRBV28 and TRBJ1-5, reads DVKVTQSSRYLVKRTGEKVFLECVQDMDHENMFWYRQDPGLGLRLIYFSYDVKMKEKGDIPEGYSVSREKKERFSLILESASTNQTSMYLCASMGGGNQPQHFGDGTRLSIL.

The chain joins TRBV2 to TRBJ1-5, with TRBD1 matching over 7 bases. With V trimmed by 1 base and J by 10 bases, 7 bases remained unmatched. This CDR3 has 14 amino acids. Germline CDR1 is SNHLY and CDR2 is FYNNEI. CDR3 in DNA: TGTGCCAGCAGTGAAGGGGAGGGGGCAGGTCCCCAGCATTTT. The encoded protein is CASSEGEGAGPQHF.

The rearrangement links TRBV18 to TRBJ1-4; D perhaps matches TRBD1 (5 bases). The CDR3 covers 14 residues. Per the germline V gene, CDR1 is KGHSH and CDR2 is LQKENI. V was pared by 2 bases and J by 6 bases, with 10 bases between. In nucleotides, the CDR3 is TGTGCCAGCTCACCAGGGGCCAGGGATGAAAAACTGTTTTTT. It is translated as CASSPGARDEKLFF.

The genes are TRBV30 and TRBJ1-5; D ambiguous. With 5 bases removed from V and 7 bases from J, the gap between germline ends came to 18 bases. Germline lookup yields CDR1 GTSNPN and CDR2 SVGIG (reference sequence). CDR3 length equals 14 residues. The CDR3 DNA sequence: TGTGCCTGGCGTCCCCCGGGAGGGAGGCAGCCCCAGCATTTT. It encodes CAWRPPGGRQPQHF.

The chain joins TRBV5-6 to TRBJ2-7; 7 nucleotides agree with TRBD2. Losses at the gene ends were 0 bases for V and 6 bases for J; bases not matched to a gene: 3. The CDR3 is 13 residues long. The germline CDR1 and CDR2 sequences are SGHDT and YYEEEE. Written as DNA, the CDR3 is TGTGCCAGCAGCTTGGCCCCGGGGGGCGAGCAGTACTTC. It translates to CASSLAPGGEQYF.

The chain has TRBV7-3 and TRBJ1-6; a weak D match, TRBD1 (6 bases). The V end lost 5 bases, the J end lost 12 bases, and 14 bases lay between the germline ends. This CDR3 is 13 amino acids long. The V gene's germline CDR1 is SGHTA and CDR2 FQGTGA. CDR3 in DNA: TGTGCCAGCAGCATGGAAACAGGGAAACCCCTCCACTTT. It encodes CASSMETGKPLHF.

The chain is built from TRBV4-3 and TRBJ1-3, with 9 positions matching TRBD1. The V and J ends lost 1 base and 4 bases, in that order; junction bases with no gene match: 8. The CDR3 covers 17 residues. CDR1 LGHNA and CDR2 YSLEER come from the germline V gene. As DNA, the CDR3 is TGCGCCAGCAGCCAAGCCCGGGGACAGGGAAAGGGAAACACCATATATTTT. Translated: CASSQARGQGKGNTIYF.

The chain combines TRBV13 with TRBJ2-5, with 9 bases identical to TRBD1. Germline V gene lookup returns CDR1 PRHDT and CDR2 FYEKMQ (reference sequence). V shed 5 bases, J shed 3 bases, and the junction held 7 bases outside the gene matches. The CDR3 contains 15 residues. CDR3 in DNA: TGTGCCAGCAGCGAAAAACAGGGGGCGGAAGAGACCCAGTACTTC. Its protein is CASSEKQGAEETQYF. The whole variable domain, remainder taken from reference TRBV13 and TRBJ2-5, is AAGVIQSPRHLIKEKRETATLKCYPIPRHDTVYWYQQGPGQDPQFLISFYEKMQSDKGSIPDRFSAQQFSDYHSELNMSSLELGDSALYFCASSEKQGAEETQYFGPGTRLLVL.